The sequence of this T cell receptor (beta chain) was determined in a study of beta chain features in type 1 diabetes. Study findings and constraints: People with Type 1 diabetes carried modestly yet significantly shorter TCRB CDR3s in all four CD4+ subsets. Fewer insertions but more deletions were seen at VDJ junctions in type 1 diabetes patients.

CDR1 DFQATT and CDR2 SNEGSKA come from the germline V gene (reference sequence). The V end was cut by 0 bases, the J end by 5 bases, with 4 bases between. CDR3 length: 11 amino acids. Expressed TCRB transcripts got sequenced, as all isolated RNA was reverse transcribed. An average of approximately 3.6 million reads was obtained for naive, central memory and regulatory T cell samples. Clones were sequenced by immunoSEQ multiplex PCR, and TCRdb holds only the in-frame ones, with some missing. In the table there are some 640,000 clones, 11% to 15% of which are singletons. Remarks on this clone: Its antigen is unknown. This sample includes further DNA sequences coding for the same CDR3.

This clonotype was obtained from a man younger than 30 with type 1 diabetes. Sequences were obtained from naive CD4+ T cells from blood. J is TRBJ2-5 and V is TRBV20-1; D is unclear. The CDR3, as DNA: TGCAGTGCTAGAGATCGGGAGACCCAGTACTTC. Amino acids: CSARDRETQYF.